This T cell receptor (beta chain) derives from a study of T cells after yellow fever vaccination. Points from the study as a whole: Most clones from primary vaccination resurfaced after the booster (nearly 97% CD4, approximately 87% CD8). Within FACS-sorted repertoires, abundant clonotypes contaminating from the bulk population could be present.

Unmatched junction bases numbered 6, after V lost 8 bases and J lost 5 bases. The CDR3 is made up of 14 amino acids. Germline V lookup: CDR1 SGHVS, CDR2 FNYEAQ. It was through 5'RACE template switching that TCR cDNA was made, with a universal primer site and UMIs added. MiXCR was run by TCRdb on the 5' RACE reads, yielding one entry per CDR3 protein. Of hundreds of thousands of distinct CDR3 sequences listed, 10% to 15% are singletons. Details on this clonotype: The antigen is unknown.

Sequenced material: PBMCs, taken on the day of the yellow fever booster vaccination. The TCR comes from a man aged 30 to 45 who received the YFV17D yellow fever vaccine. This rearrangement joins TRBV7-6 to TRBJ1-1; 12 bases are shared with TRBD1. The CDR3 sequence is CASGGDRGQTEAFF. Written as DNA, the CDR3 is TGTGCCAGCGGAGGGGACAGGGGGCAGACTGAAGCTTTCTTT.